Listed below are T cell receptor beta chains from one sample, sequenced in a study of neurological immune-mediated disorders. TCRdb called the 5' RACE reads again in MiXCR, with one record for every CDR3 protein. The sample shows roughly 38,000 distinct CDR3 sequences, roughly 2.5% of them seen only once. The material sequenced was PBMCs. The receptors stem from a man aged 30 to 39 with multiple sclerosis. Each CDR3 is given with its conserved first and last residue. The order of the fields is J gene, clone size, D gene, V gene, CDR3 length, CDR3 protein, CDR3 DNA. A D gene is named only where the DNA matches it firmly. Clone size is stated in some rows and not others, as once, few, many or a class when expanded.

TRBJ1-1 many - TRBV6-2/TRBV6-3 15 CASRLGQSVNTEAFF TGTGCCAGCAGACTGGGCCAGTCCGTGAACACTGAAGCTTTCTTT
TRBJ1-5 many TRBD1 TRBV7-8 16 CASSLALSQGNQPQHF TGTGCCAGCAGCTTAGCTTTGTCACAGGGGAATCAGCCCCAGCATTTT
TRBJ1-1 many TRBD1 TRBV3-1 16 CASSQDVGTGATEAFF TGTGCCAGCAGCCAAGACGTCGGGACAGGGGCTACTGAAGCTTTCTTT
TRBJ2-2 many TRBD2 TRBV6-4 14 CASGTSGDTGELFF TGTGCCAGCGGGACTAGCGGGGACACCGGGGAGCTGTTTTTT
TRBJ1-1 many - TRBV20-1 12 CSARDRVAEAFF TGCAGTGCTAGAGATAGGGTGGCTGAAGCTTTCTTT
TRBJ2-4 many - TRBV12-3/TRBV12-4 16 CASGQIPDLAKNIQYF TGTGCCAGCGGCCAAATCCCAGATCTAGCCAAAAACATTCAGTACTTC
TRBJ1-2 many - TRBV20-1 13 CSASDRMGYGYTF TGCAGTGCTAGTGATCGAATGGGCTATGGCTACACCTTC
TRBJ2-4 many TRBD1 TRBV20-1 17 CSARVIQDRIAKNIQYF TGCAGTGCTAGAGTGATCCAGGACAGGATAGCCAAAAACATTCAGTACTTC
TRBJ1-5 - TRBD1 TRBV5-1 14 CASSLGDRGQPQHF TGCGCCAGCAGCTTGGGGGACAGGGGACAGCCCCAGCATTTT
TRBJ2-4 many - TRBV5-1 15 CASSMAGQGENIQYF TGCGCCAGCAGCATGGCTGGGCAGGGCGAAAACATTCAGTACTTC
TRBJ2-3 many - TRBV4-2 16 CASSQLTAGNTDTQYF TGTGCCAGCAGCCAGCTAACCGCGGGAAACACAGATACGCAGTATTTT
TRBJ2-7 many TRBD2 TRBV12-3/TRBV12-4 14 CASSFLAGGNEQYF TGTGCCAGCAGTTTCCTAGCGGGGGGCAACGAGCAGTACTTC
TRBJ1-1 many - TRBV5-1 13 CASKEGSNTEAFF TGCGCCAGCAAGGAGGGGTCGAACACTGAAGCTTTCTTT
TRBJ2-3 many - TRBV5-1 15 CASSPSKRSTDTQYF TGCGCCAGCAGCCCAAGTAAGCGTAGCACAGATACGCAGTATTTT
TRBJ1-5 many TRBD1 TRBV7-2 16 CASSLSGGRSNQPQHF TGTGCCAGCAGCTTATCAGGGGGCAGGAGCAATCAGCCCCAGCATTTT
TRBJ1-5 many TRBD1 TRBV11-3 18 CASSLVPRQGSPNQPQHF TGTGCCAGCAGCTTAGTCCCCCGACAGGGATCGCCTAATCAGCCCCAGCATTTT
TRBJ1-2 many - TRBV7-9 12 CASSSGGRGYTF TGTGCCAGCAGCTCCGGGGGGAGAGGCTACACCTTC
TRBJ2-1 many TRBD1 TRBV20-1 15 CSAKSGTGIYNEQFF TGCAGTGCTAAGTCCGGGACAGGGATCTACAATGAGCAGTTCTTC
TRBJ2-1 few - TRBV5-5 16 CASSLLPGVTYNEQFF TGTGCCAGCAGCCTCTTACCGGGGGTAACCTACAATGAGCAGTTCTTC
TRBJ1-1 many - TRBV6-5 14 CASSLGRTNTEAFF TGTGCCAGCAGCCTGGGACGGACGAACACTGAAGCTTTCTTT
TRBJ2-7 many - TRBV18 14 CASSPLSGSYEQYF TGTGCCAGCTCACCACTTTCCGGGTCCTACGAGCAGTACTTC
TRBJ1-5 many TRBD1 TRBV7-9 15 CASSLGQGADQPQHF TGTGCCAGCAGCTTAGGGCAGGGGGCTGATCAGCCCCAGCATTTT
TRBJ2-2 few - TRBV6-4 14 CASSVSGDTGELFF TGTGCCAGCAGCGTCTCAGGTGACACCGGGGAGCTGTTTTTT
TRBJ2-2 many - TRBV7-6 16 CASSLDLLLISGELFF TGTGCCAGCAGCTTAGATCTCCTGCTAATCTCCGGGGAGCTGTTTTTT
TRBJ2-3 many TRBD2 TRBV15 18 CATSRDLGLAGGPDTQYF TGTGCCACCAGCAGAGATCTGGGACTAGCGGGAGGGCCGGATACGCAGTATTTT
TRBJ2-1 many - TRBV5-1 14 CASSSGSRANEQFF TGCGCCAGCAGCTCGGGGAGTAGGGCGAATGAGCAGTTCTTC
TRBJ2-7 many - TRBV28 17 CASSLIYGYGQNYEQYF TGTGCCAGCAGTCTCATTTACGGGTATGGACAAAACTACGAGCAGTACTTC
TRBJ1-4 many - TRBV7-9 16 CASSLWQTLVNEKLFF TGTGCCAGCAGCTTATGGCAGACCTTAGTTAATGAAAAACTGTTTTTT
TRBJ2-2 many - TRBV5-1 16 CASSSPSGRYTGELFF TGCGCCAGCAGCTCCCCCAGCGGACGATACACCGGGGAGCTGTTTTTT
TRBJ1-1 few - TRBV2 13 CASIEEGWSEAFF TGTGCCAGCATCGAAGAGGGTTGGTCTGAAGCTTTCTTT
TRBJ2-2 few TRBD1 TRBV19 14 CASSSDRDTGELFF TGTGCCAGTAGTAGCGACAGGGACACCGGGGAGCTGTTTTTT
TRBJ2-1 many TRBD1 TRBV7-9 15 CASSFLGQGNNEQFF TGTGCCAGCAGCTTTTTGGGACAGGGAAACAATGAGCAGTTCTTC
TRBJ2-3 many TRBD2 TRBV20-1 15 CSARGLAGPGYTQYF TGCAGTGCTAGAGGACTAGCGGGACCAGGCTATACGCAGTATTTT
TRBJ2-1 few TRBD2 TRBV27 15 CASSPRTSGINEQFF TGTGCCAGCAGTCCGCGGACTAGCGGGATCAATGAGCAGTTCTTC
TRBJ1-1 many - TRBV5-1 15 CASSLVAGTNTEAFF TGCGCCAGCAGCTTGGTCGCAGGGACGAACACTGAAGCTTTCTTT
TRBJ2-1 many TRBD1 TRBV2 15 CASSENGDSYNEQFF TGTGCCAGCAGTGAGAATGGGGACAGTTACAATGAGCAGTTCTTC